A single sample gave rise to the 4 T cell receptor beta chains below, sequenced in a study of cytomegalovirus exposure and HLA in healthy donors. The PCR contained 60 Vbeta and 13 Jbeta primers. Measured with immunoSEQ multiplex PCR; TCRdb has only the in-frame clones, and not every one. The sample records some 120,000 clones, roughly 71% being singletons. Sequenced: PBMCs. The source is a woman in her fifties or sixties in good health and CMV-seropositive.

The V call is TRBV11-3, the J call TRBJ2-7; D might be TRBD1 (5 bases). The CDR3 covers 15 residues. The germline gives CDR1 SGHNT, CDR2 YENEEA. V shed 1 base and J shed 5 bases, with 15 bases lying between them. The chain's CDR3 is CASSLAAGMIHEQYF. CDR3 in DNA: TGTGCCAGCAGCTTAGCTGCAGGGATGATCCACGAGCAGTACTTC.

This clone came up a few times. The rearrangement joins TRBV15 to TRBJ2-5; D remains unclear. The J call may be wrong; the DNA end is better matched by TRBJ2-7. This CDR3 contains 13 residues. Looked up from germline, CDR1 is LNHNV and CDR2 is YYDKDF (reference sequence). CDR3 nucleotide sequence: TGTGCCACCAGCAGAGATCAACAGTACGAGCAGTACTTC. Translating gives CATSRDQQYEQYF.

This sequence joins TRBV5-1 and TRBJ1-1; D remains unclear. The length of the CDR3 is 13 residues. The V gene's germline CDR1 is SGHRS and CDR2 YFSETQ. V was shortened by 4 bases and J by 2 bases, with 9 bases between the two germline ends. CDR3 sequence: CASSIVANTEAFF. The DNA of the CDR3 is TGCGCCAGCAGCATCGTGGCTAACACTGAAGCTTTCTTT.

This chain connects TRBV4-3 to TRBJ2-3; D uncertain. The CDR3 consists of 13 residues. The germline V and J ends were trimmed by 1 base and 4 bases, with 6 bases remaining between them. Looked up from germline, CDR1 is LGHNA and CDR2 is YSLEER. The CDR3 DNA reads as TGCGCCAGCAGCCAAGGAGGTCCAGATACGCAGTATTTT. Its protein product is CASSQGGPDTQYF.